This T cell receptor beta chain originates from a study of cytomegalovirus exposure and HLA in healthy donors. The study's findings and limits: The sole available immune exposure information was CMV serostatus.

The PCR ran on 60 Vbeta and 13 Jbeta primers. Authors' data handling: In a later analysis, about 9.9 million of 65 million to 80 million unique beta chains occurred in at least two donors. TCRdb's table, derived via immunoSEQ multiplex PCR, lists solely in-frame clones and lacks some. The D gene and trimming were derived from the DNA, and the V and J assignments and clone size from that table. The sample records under 140,000 clones, 60% to 85% being singletons. Germline lookup yields CDR1 LNHDA and CDR2 SQIVND (reference sequence). The ends lost 5 bases at V and 2 bases at J; junction bases unmatched: 1. The CDR3 runs 14 residues. Regarding this clone: Its target is not known.

The chain combines TRBV19 with TRBJ2-7; 12 nucleotides line up with TRBD2. The sequenced sample consisted of PBMCs. The clonotype comes from a woman in her sixties in good health and CMV-seropositive. The CDR3 here is CASSRLAGAYEQYF. CDR3 sequence (DNA): TGTGCCAGTAGTCGACTAGCGGGAGCCTACGAGCAGTACTTC. The whole variable domain, remainder taken from reference TRBV19 and TRBJ2-7, is DGGITQSPKYLFRKEGQNVTLSCEQNLNHDAMYWYRQDPGQGLRLIYYSQIVNDFQKGDIAEGYSVSREKKESFPLTVTSAQKNPTAFYLCASSRLAGAYEQYFGPGTRLTVT.